The 19 T cell receptor beta chains below come from one sample, sequenced in a study of cytotoxic CD8 clonotypes in ibrutinib-treated CLL. The table came from immunoSEQ multiplex PCR; TCRdb's copy has only in-frame clones and leaves some out. The table records about 180,000 clones, less than 85% of them present only once. Sequencing was performed on PBMCs, taken after 24 months of ibrutinib treatment. The receptor source for this set is a human donor with chronic lymphocytic leukemia.

The chain uses TRBV11-2 and TRBJ1-1, with 7 nucleotides matching TRBD1. V lost 6 bases, J lost 4 bases, and 5 bases stayed unmatched. The CDR3 covers 13 residues. Germline V gene data show CDR1 as SGHAT and CDR2 as FQNNGV. CDR3 DNA: TGTGCCAGCAGTCCCCAGGGGGGCACTGAAGCTTTCTTT. Amino acid sequence: CASSPQGGTEAFF.

The chain combines TRBV2 with TRBJ1-5, with a weak D call TRBD1 (6 bases). Germline values: CDR1 SNHLY, CDR2 FYNNEI. The length of the CDR3 is 15 residues. With 4 bases removed from V and 0 bases from J, the gap between germline ends came to 10 bases. Here the CDR3 reads CASSVGTHSNQPQHF. For the CDR3, the DNA is TGTGCCAGCAGTGTTGGGACACATAGCAATCAGCCCCAGCATTTT.

The rearrangement links TRBV30 to TRBJ1-1; D is unclear. The V gene's germline CDR1 is GTSNPN and CDR2 SVGIG (reference sequence). Trimming pared 0 bases from V and 1 base from J, leaving 6 bases between. This CDR3 has 13 residues. CDR3 sequence: CAWSVLGNTEAFF. CDR3 sequence (DNA): TGTGCCTGGAGTGTACTCGGGAACACTGAAGCTTTCTTT.

The chain has TRBV7-2 and TRBJ2-3, with a weak D call TRBD1 (6 bases). The germline CDR1 and CDR2 sequences are SGHTA and FQGNSA. The ends were cut back, 3 bases at V and 11 bases at J, with 18 bases in the middle. The CDR3 consists of 14 residues. The CDR3 region is CASSFTQDSQKQYF. The DNA for the CDR3 is TGTGCCAGCAGCTTTACACAGGACAGTCAAAAGCAGTATTTT.

V gene TRBV6-5 combines with J gene TRBJ2-7; D is possibly TRBD1 or TRBD2 (5 bases each). V was cut by 5 bases and J by 3 bases, with 8 bases left in between. This CDR3 comprises 12 residues. Germline CDR1 reads MNHEY; CDR2 reads SVGAGI. In DNA, the CDR3 is TGTGCCAGCAGTGCAGGGAGCTACGAGCAGTACTTC. Protein: CASSAGSYEQYF.

The genes are TRBV7-2 and TRBJ1-5; 8 bases match TRBD1. Germline CDR1 reads SGHTA; CDR2 reads FQGNSA. The V segment lost 6 bases and the J segment 6 bases; nucleotides outside the gene matches: 13. The CDR3 extends over 16 amino acids. CDR3 in DNA: TGTGCCAGCAGGGCCGAAACAGGGGGGATGGGTCAGCCCCAGCATTTT. It is translated as CASRAETGGMGQPQHF. The variable domain in full, with the rest retrieved from reference TRBV7-2 and TRBJ1-5, is GAGVSQSPSNKVTEKGKDVELRCDPISGHTALYWYRQSLGQGLEFLIYFQGNSAPDKSGLPSDRFSAERTGGSVSTLTIQRTQQEDSAVYLCASRAETGGMGQPQHFGDGTRLSIL.

The chain joins TRBV5-1 to TRBJ1-2; 11 bases line up with TRBD1. This CDR3 region has 16 residues. Germline V gives CDR1 SGHRS, CDR2 YFSETQ. V was pared by 3 bases and J by 4 bases, with 8 bases of the junction left unmatched. This CDR3 is CASSSYRTGGAYGYTF. In DNA, the CDR3 is TGCGCCAGCAGCTCCTACCGGACAGGGGGCGCCTATGGCTACACCTTC.

The chain recombines TRBV5-8 with TRBJ1-1; D is uncertain. The CDR3 covers 14 residues. V lost 4 bases to trimming and J lost 5 bases, with 15 bases between them. CDR1 SGHTS and CDR2 YDEGEE come from the germline V gene. The chain's CDR3 is CASSQVVTGTEAFF. The CDR3 DNA reads as TGTGCCAGCAGCCAAGTCGTTACGGGAACTGAAGCTTTCTTT.

The rearrangement links TRBV27 to TRBJ1-1; no firm D call. V was clipped by 0 bases and J by 5 bases, with 10 bases between them. Germline CDR1 is MNHEY and CDR2 is SMNVEV (reference sequence). This CDR3 comprises 14 residues. CDR3 nucleotide sequence: TGTGCCAGCAGTTTATCGAAGGGTTTTACTGAAGCTTTCTTT. Residues: CASSLSKGFTEAFF.

The chain has TRBV7-9 and TRBJ2-3; no reliable D call. Germline-derived CDR1 and CDR2 are SEHNR and FQNEAQ (reference sequence). This CDR3 contains 13 residues. V was clipped by 6 bases and J by 4 bases, with 11 bases between them. CDR3 loop: CASRARGADTQYF. The CDR3 nucleotides read TGTGCCAGCAGGGCCCGTGGCGCAGATACGCAGTATTTT.

The chain joins TRBV6-5 to TRBJ2-7; 9 bases are a match to TRBD1. This CDR3 has 15 residues. J lost 2 bases, V lost 6 bases, and 8 bases had no gene match. The germline CDR1 and CDR2 sequences are MNHEY and SVGAGI. This CDR3 is CASRIGTGKTYEQYF. The CDR3, as DNA: TGTGCCAGCAGGATTGGGACAGGGAAGACCTACGAGCAGTACTTC.

Concerning this clone itself: Other DNA sequences in the sample encode the same CDR3. The V gene is TRBV4-3, the J gene TRBJ1-2, with D possibly TRBD1 on 6 matching bases. The V gene lost 0 bases and the J gene lost 8 bases, with 13 bases spanning the gap. The germline gives CDR1 LGHNA, CDR2 YSLEER. The length of the CDR3 is 14 residues. The CDR3 bases are TGCGCCAGCAGCCAAGACTGGGGGGCTTGGGGCTACACCTTC. It encodes CASSQDWGAWGYTF.

The chain carries TRBV27 and TRBJ2-5; D remains unclear. From germline, CDR1 is MNHEY and CDR2 SMNVEV (reference sequence). V shed 5 bases and J shed 2 bases, with 9 bases lying between them. This CDR3 has 13 residues. DNA for the CDR3: TGTGCCAGCAGTCGTCCCGGGCAAGAGACCCAGTACTTC. Protein: CASSRPGQETQYF.

The chain is built from TRBV18 and TRBJ1-2; TRBD1 matches at 7 bases. Germline CDR1 reads KGHSH; CDR2 reads LQKENI. This CDR3 contains 13 residues. Unmatched junction bases numbered 9, after V lost 6 bases and J lost 8 bases. DNA of the CDR3: TGTGCCAGCTCGCCAGACAGGGATTGGGGCTACACCTTC. It specifies CASSPDRDWGYTF.

V gene TRBV6-6 combines with J gene TRBJ1-5; D remains unclear. CDR1 is MNHNY, CDR2 SVGAGI, per germline (reference sequence). Between the trimmed V and J ends, which lost 6 bases and 16 bases, there was a span of 19 bases. The CDR3 runs to 12 residues. This chain's CDR3 is CASSRETYYIHF. The CDR3 DNA sequence: TGTGCCAGCAGCCGGGAAACTTATTACATACATTTT.

The V and J genes are TRBV2 and TRBJ1-2; the match to TRBD1 covers 8 bases. Losses at the gene ends were 10 bases for V and 2 bases for J; bases not matched to a gene: 9. The germline V gene encodes CDR1 SNHLY and CDR2 FYNNEI. There are 14 residues in the CDR3. In DNA, the CDR3 is TGTGCCAACACGAAGGACAGGGCGAACTATGGCTACACCTTC. It specifies CANTKDRANYGYTF.

The chain employs TRBV5-6 and TRBJ2-1, with 8 bases identical to TRBD2. Germline values: CDR1 SGHDT, CDR2 YYEEEE. The CDR3 loop spans 16 amino acids. The trim removed 4 bases at V and 4 bases at J, leaving 10 bases unmatched. In nucleotides, the CDR3 is TGTGCCAGCAGCCGACCTTTTGCGGGGGGTTACAATGAGCAGTTCTTC. Amino acids: CASSRPFAGGYNEQFF.

The rearrangement joins TRBV4-1 to TRBJ1-5, with unresolved D. V lost 0 bases and J lost 7, with 7 bases in between. Germline V gene lookup returns CDR1 MGHRA and CDR2 YSYEKL. CDR3 length equals 13 residues. The CDR3 protein is CASSQEGIQPQHF. The CDR3, as DNA: TGCGCCAGCAGCCAAGAAGGCATCCAGCCCCAGCATTTT.

The V and J genes are TRBV6-5 and TRBJ2-1; 7 positions match TRBD1. Losses at the gene ends were 6 bases for V and 10 bases for J; bases not matched to a gene: 6. The CDR3 is 12 residues long. Germline lookup yields CDR1 MNHEY and CDR2 SVGAGI. The CDR3 DNA follows: TGTGCCAGCAGAGACAGGGCTAACGAGCAGTTCTTC. Its protein is CASRDRANEQFF.